This TCR delta chain was profiled in a study of Vδ1+ human thymocytes listed by TCRdb under 2018. With regard to the full study: The study characterised mRNA-level TRG and TRD CDR3 repertoires of highly purified Vdelta1+ thymocytes from young children as a data resource. The multiplex-based CDR3 amplicon strategy had previously been validated against 5'RACE-based CDR3 amplicon generation methods. The research as a whole found: Because no clustering by age or sex was observed, donors were not stratified by these variables in the analyses. About 18% of thymic TRD sequences were found to be Vdelta2 (and few were Vdelta3) despite high sort purity, in contrast to peripheral blood Vdelta1+ controls. In contrast to oligoclonal peripheral blood repertoires, thymic TRG and TRD repertoires appeared to be highly polyclonal with Gaussian CDR3 length distributions. Donors shared many TRG clonotypes (up to roughly 6.9x10^3), but TRD repertoires were essentially private, with at most 130 shared. Because unexpected Vdelta2 sequences could lead to misinterpretation of bulk repertoire data, the authors recommended using highly purified populations and single-cell validation.

This clone has more than one count but fewer than ten. Its antigen target is currently unknown. Base qualities are not at hand, and no much larger clone is one base apart. CDR1 TSWWSYY and CDR2 QGS were looked up in the germline V gene. From its cysteine to its phenylalanine, the CDR3 spans 25 amino acids. The kept DNA is CDR3 alone, 75 bases in frame from the first base. V is clipped by 1 base and J by 3 bases, and the sequence between their germline boundaries is 42 bases long. Thymic samples were depleted of alphabeta T cells, then CD3+ TCRVdelta1+ TCRVdelta2- thymocytes were FACS-sorted. The purity of the sorted Vdelta1+ thymocytes fell between 98% and 99.6%. Thymic specimens were obtained from fewer than ten paediatric patients, aged from roughly 5 days to 15 months, who were undergoing corrective cardiac surgery. The thymic tissue was dispersed, and mononuclear cells were isolated using a Histopaque-1077 density gradient. Staining used anti-TCRVdelta1 clone TS8.2, anti-TCRVdelta2 clone B6, anti-CD3 clone HIT3a and anti-TCRalphabeta clone IP26 antibodies.

RNA was isolated using the RNeasy mini kit, and reverse transcription was performed with Superscript III. To generate the CDR3 amplicons, a multiplex PCR was run using pooled V-gene forward primers together with a constant-region reverse primer that carried Illumina adaptor overhangs. After gel purification, the amplicons were indexed with Nextera index primers during approximately 8 additional PCR cycles and then purified using AMPure XP beads. Libraries were sequenced on an Illumina MiSeq with paired-end 250 bp reads, dual indexing and roughly 20% PhiX spike-in. The source study handled its data this way. Reads were quality checked with FastQC, and TRG read pairs were merged with ea-utils fastq-join. IMGT/HighV-QUEST was used to annotate the sequences, only productive sequences with an unambiguous V-gene assignment were kept, and clonotypes were defined as sequences sharing an identical CDR3 sequence. For downstream analysis, VDJtools 1.1.1, tcR 2.2.3, Treemap and vegan Shannon diversity in R 3.4.4 were used. Clone calls in TCRdb were regenerated from the public reads with CATT, after which identical DNA sequences shared one row. It is TCRdb's table, rather than the study itself, that gives the V and J calls and clone size. The sample table shows 23,000 or so delta-chain clones, and 7.4% are seen once. The ten largest clonotypes hold 0.8% to 1% of the sample.

The rearrangement combines TRDV1 with TRDJ1, with a tentative D gene TRDD3 over 7 matching bases. This TCR was recovered from a girl under three years old who had congenital heart surgery. Sequenced: Vdelta1+ gamma-delta thymocytes from the thymus. This specimen's cell subset or site label, per the study, means: FACS-sorted CD3+ TCRalphabeta- TCRVdelta1+ TCRVdelta2- thymocytes. Here is the DNA: TGTGCTCTTGGGGAACCCCAAGCTTCCTCACGTCCTCAGTACTGGGGATCTCTTGGGGCCGATAAACTCATCTTT. Its protein product is CALGEPQASSRPQYWGSLGADKLIF.